Sequencing of this T cell receptor (beta chain) was carried out in a study of cytomegalovirus exposure and HLA in healthy donors (dated by TCRdb to about 2017). Notes on the research overall: According to an earlier analysis of several hundred of the donors, roughly 180 million T cells yielded 90 million to 130 million unique TCR beta sequences and approximately 300 Gb of sequence data. Donor age, sex, ethnicity and CMV serostatus were compiled together with the repertoire data. The study combined high-throughput TCR immunosequencing, statistical association of individual TCRs with disease status, and machine learning to predict cytomegalovirus infection status. To decide whether each TCR beta V gene segment behaved as functional or pseudogenic, an earlier analysis of approximately 590 of the donors relied on high-throughput TCR beta sequencing. A separate validation cohort of roughly 130 different subjects was used in addition to the roughly 670-subject first cohort. Of the 398 genotyped donors, over 65% fell in the genetic ancestry cluster associated with self-reported Caucasian donors. Typing coverage differed by locus: A, B, C, DRB1 and DQB1 were typed in about 629-630 donors, DQA1 in about 500, DPA1 in 600 to 610, and DPB1 in 450 to 480. Across 398 genotyped donors of the cohort, an average of about 240,000 unique TCR beta nucleotide sequences per donor were sequenced, and 15% to 20% of those sequences were non-productive. The aim of the study was to test whether cataloging public T cell receptors could identify signatures of past pathogen exposure. Class I and class II HLA loci were covered by the typing at four-digit resolution. Roughly five DR-DQ haplotypes were handled as single units for association and clustering because linkage in the cohort was strong. Every discovery cohort repertoire had been produced on one sequencing platform. Rather than drawing on any new phenotypic data, the later analysis identified candidate immune exposures from TCR beta sequences and the way those sequences occurred across donors. A later genetic analysis used genome-wide SNP genotypes for about three fifths of the 666 donors, treating that subset as a discovery cohort. A later analysis re-examined previously published TCR beta repertoires from over 500 donors and added high-resolution HLA genotyping to investigate patterns of TCR occurrence. The study used immunosequencing to profile the T cell repertoires of about 670 subjects and linked those repertoires to cytomegalovirus serostatus. An early release covering 550 to 650 HLA-typed donors comprised about 300 gigabases of sequencing data and approximately 80 million unique TCR sequences. Results the study describes overall, beyond this receptor: Because HLA typing was unavailable for some donors at each locus, only the typed subset was used in association tests. Most CMV-associated TCR beta chains appeared to be HLA-restricted in a later analysis, and the HLA associations seemed to be driven largely by CMV exposure. In a later analysis, HLA-associated TCR beta chains showed more clonal expansion and lower generation probabilities than non-associated chains that were equally common. In a later analysis, several top co-occurrence clusters were reported to appear linked to parvovirus B19, influenza, CMV and Epstein-Barr virus. In a later genetic analysis, fewer N-insertions in productive TCRs were reported among donors in an Asian-associated ancestry cluster than the approximately 670-donor mean. Broadly in line with IMGT annotations, most TCR beta V segments showed up in productive rearrangements about 90% or about 30% of the time in an earlier analysis of about 500 of the donors. Immune exposure information for the cohort was limited to CMV serostatus. Strong co-occurrence of HLA alleles, especially DR and DQ, made assigning TCR associations to individual alleles difficult. A further reported finding was that TCR beta sequences accurately predicted the HLA-A and HLA-B alleles for most subjects in the first cohort. The study gave a list of 150 to 200 TCR beta chains associated with cytomegalovirus. Some IMGT-functional V segments, including TRBV6-2 and TRBV6-3, could not be told apart with the 87-base-pair reads, so those segments were excluded. The classifier was reported to diagnose cytomegalovirus status with high specificity and sensitivity in both the original and validation cohorts. While some public TCRs were present in many individuals, most TCR sequences turned up only very rarely across donors. In this cohort, only TCR beta chains were sequenced, and detectable features were limited by the absence of alpha or paired-chain data. The earlier analysis of approximately 560 of the donors excluded approximately 17 rarely observed V segments, including chromosome 9 orphons, because counts were too low. According to a later analysis, TCR association rates differed among HLA loci, with DRB1 alleles showing the most associated TCRs and HLA-C alleles showing the fewest. It was suggested by the authors that the approach could potentially be generalized to other disease states and immunological phenotypes. Roughly uniform sequencing depth across donors was assumed in presence/absence analyses, although this assumption may not hold. A cluster of highly shared sequence variants was judged likely to represent a technical artifact of the sequencing pipeline. Linkage disequilibrium might explain the correlated functional status among segregating V segments, but an unknown experimental factor could not be ruled out. At a false discovery rate of 0.05, a later analysis linked 16,951 TCR beta sequences to specific HLA alleles. V-gene and J-gene trimming of TCR beta chains was associated with a missense DCLRE1C variant in a later genetic analysis, and the association was replicated in an independent cohort. In vitro tests confirmed that a few of the cytomegalovirus-associated TCR beta chains recognize cytomegalovirus antigens.

This clone has more than one count but fewer than ten. It has no known antigen specificity. There are no base qualities to consult, and no much larger clone falls within one base. CDR1 and CDR2, per the germline V gene, are SGHRS and YFSETQ. V trim: 0 bases; J trim: 3 bases; unmatched bases: 3. The CDR3 has 15 amino acids, counting the end cysteine and phenylalanine. Only the CDR3 DNA stays, 45 bases, in frame from base 1. The cohort consisted of approximately 670 healthy bone marrow donors. Cohort members were all nominally healthy when sampled, although unrecorded immune exposures were likely present. The donor tested CMV seronegative, placing the donor among the 352 seronegative members of the cohort. A peripheral blood sample was collected from each donor, and TCR beta sequencing was performed on peripheral blood mononuclear cells. Genomic DNA extraction from the blood cell samples was performed with the Qiagen DNeasy Blood Extraction Kit.

Receptor amplification or capture employed the immunoSEQ multiplex PCR assay. A mixture of 60 forward primers for TCR Vbeta segments and 13 reverse primers for TCR Jbeta segments was used in the multiplex PCR. The CDR3 region of rearranged TCR beta genes was amplified from genomic DNA with a multiplex PCR assay. The Illumina HiSeq System was used to sequence the amplified TCR beta libraries as 87-base-pair reads. Processing in the source paper ran as follows. In a later analysis, some 80 million unique TCR beta chains were counted across the roughly 700 repertoires, and roughly 9.9 million of these chains were shared by at least two donors. A nearest-neighbor algorithm error-corrected the raw reads and collapsed the reads into unique sequences, merging closely related sequences to remove PCR and sequencing errors. To assign V, D and J gene segments, CDR3 sequences were aligned to IMGT reference sequences. For a sequence to be retained, a match of at least six nucleotides was required to both a V gene segment and a J gene segment. A rearrangement counted as productive if the CDR3 had no stop codons and remained in frame with V and J, and every other rearrangement counted as non-productive. CDR3 was defined by IMGT convention, running from the second conserved V-encoded cysteine to the conserved J-encoded phenylalanine. The earlier analysis of a few hundred of the donors excluded any sequence lacking an unambiguous match to a single V gene segment. An earlier analysis of 587 of the donors called V segments functional above 56.7% productive rearrangements and segregating when the between-donor standard deviation exceeded 5%. A statistical classification framework was built to diagnose cytomegalovirus status from the catalog of TCR beta chain sequences. In a later analysis, TCR nucleotide sequences were compared against IMGT/GENE-DB human TR gene sequences so that V and J genes could be assigned. The TCRdist pipeline was used in a later analysis to assign CDR3 sequences and most-parsimonious VDJ recombination scenarios. In a later analysis, each TCR beta chain was defined by its CDR3 amino acid sequence together with its V-gene family, and reads without a unique V-gene family were excluded. In a later analysis, around 650 highly shared, low-generation-probability nucleotide sequences were removed to address suspected cross-contamination and a sequencing artifact. In a later analysis, a clonal expansion index for each public chain was calculated from normalized within-repertoire ranks of inferred template counts. Generation probabilities in a later analysis came from a VDJ recombination model fitted to out-of-frame rearrangements, and those results were checked against IGoR. In a later analysis, TCR-TCR, TCR-HLA and TCR-CMV co-occurrence was scored with hypergeometric tests, and a repertoire-size bias correction was applied to TCR pairs. To estimate false discovery rates, a later analysis permuted the HLA or CMV assignments 20 times. In a later analysis, co-occurring TCRs were grouped with DBSCAN, and TCRdist sequence similarity was added when clustering was performed within HLA-allele-positive subsets. Repertoires with fewer than 30,000 or more than 120,000 public chains were left out of co-occurrence clustering, as were five repertoires with anomalous nucleotide sharing. TCRdb retrieved this table from immuneACCESS and kept in-frame rearrangements only. Not all clones are present; in checked studies, unresolved V genes account for under half, and no reason is known for the remainder. V and J calls and clone size are as listed in that table; D and trimming were resolved from the DNA. The sample includes tens of thousands of clones, with roughly three quarters observed a single time. The ten largest make up approximately 3.7% of the sample.

The sample consisted of PBMCs. The V and J segments used are TRBV5-1 and TRBJ1-5, with 7 bases in between that match TRBD1. The clonotype comes from a man in his thirties or forties in good health and CMV-seronegative. CDR3 loop: CASSLGQGINQPQHF. The DNA sequence is TGCGCCAGCAGCTTGGGACAGGGAATCAATCAGCCCCAGCATTTT.